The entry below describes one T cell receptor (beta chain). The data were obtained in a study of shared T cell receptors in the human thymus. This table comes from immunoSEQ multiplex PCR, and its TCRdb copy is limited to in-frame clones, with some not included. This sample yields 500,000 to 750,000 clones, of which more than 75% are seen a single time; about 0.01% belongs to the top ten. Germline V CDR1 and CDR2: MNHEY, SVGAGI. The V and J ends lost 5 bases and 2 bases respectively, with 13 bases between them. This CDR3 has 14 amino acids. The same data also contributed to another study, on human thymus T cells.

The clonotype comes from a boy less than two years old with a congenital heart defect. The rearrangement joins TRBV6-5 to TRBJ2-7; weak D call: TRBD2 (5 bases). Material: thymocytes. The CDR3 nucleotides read TGTGCCAGCAGTCCCCCTAGCCGCCCCTACGAGCAGTACTTC. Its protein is CASSPPSRPYEQYF.